A single count supports the clone carrying this T cell receptor (beta chain). Its antigen is as yet unknown. Germline DNA was also extracted, and blood RNA derived from unsorted whole blood. Donors were untreated and chronically infected with HBV. Using a constant-region primer together with ProtoScript II reverse transcriptase, TCR beta cDNA was made from about 500 ng of total RNA. Amplification in three nested multiplex PCR rounds with slightly modified ARM-PCR gave rise to TCR beta libraries. Forward primers for TRBV1-TRBV30 and a C-beta reverse primer served the first two PCR rounds, at 10 cycles each. TCRdb called the multiplex PCR reads again in MiXCR, with one record for every CDR3 protein. This table has almost 200,000 distinct CDR3 sequences, 65% appearing once. The ends were cut back, 5 bases at V and 4 bases at J, with 8 bases in the middle. The germline V gene encodes CDR1 DFQATT and CDR2 SNEGSKA (reference sequence). This CDR3 is built from 11 residues.

The data stem from a study of tumor-infiltrating lymphocytes in primary liver carcinoma. Study in general: Tumor stage was T1-T3 N0M0, and tumor size was about 4 to 11 cm across. The study, taken as a whole, reports: Compared with tumor region pairs, tumor-adjacent and tumor-blood pairs overlapped less. Because the samples were bulk unsorted, the study did not compare CD4+ and CD8+ repertoires.

The sequencing sample was made of peripheral blood. The sequence was collected from a woman aged 60 to 75 with primary liver carcinoma and hepatitis B virus infection. The chain combines TRBV20-1 with TRBJ2-5, with a tentative D call TRBD2 (5 bases). CDR3 loop: CSAARGETQYF. CDR3 DNA sequence: TGCAGTGCTGCCCGGGGAGAGACCCAGTACTTC.